The present TCR beta chain was sequenced within a study of glioma-infiltrating T cells. V lost 9 bases, J lost 7 bases, and 12 bases lay in between. CDR1 MNHEY and CDR2 SMNVEV come from the germline V gene (reference sequence). This CDR3 region has 11 residues. Using RNA template, CDR3s of TCR alpha and beta were amplified with iRepertoire arm-PCR. Tissue mRNA or PBMC total RNA, 100-400 ng, went into one-step reverse transcription and amplification. One entry per CDR3 protein, called by TCRdb with MiXCR from the multiplex PCR reads. This sample has 150,000 or so distinct CDR3 sequences; about two fifths occur once, and the top ten carry over 15%. In the case of this clonotype: No antigen is known for it.

Study-level results: CDR3 overlap between tissue and blood was very small.

Source material: glioma tissue, nonneoplastic brain tissue, or PBMCs (not recorded which). This receptor was obtained from a human donor with low-grade glioma or glioblastoma, undergoing nonglioma brain surgery, or in good health (not recorded which). V is TRBV27 and J is TRBJ1-2; D perhaps matches TRBD1 (5 bases). CDR3 bases: TGTGCCAGTGGCAGGGCACGTGGCTACACCTTC. This sequence encodes CASGRARGYTF.